These 16 T cell receptor beta chains came from one sample sequenced in a study of T cell repertoires in cytomegalovirus infection. Their specific antigens are unknown. MiXCR was run by TCRdb on the reads, yielding one entry per CDR3 protein. This sample yields a few hundred thousand distinct CDR3 sequences, of which less than 25% are seen a single time; roughly 19% belongs to the top ten. This sample comprised cultured PBMCs, obtained from culture after CMV antigen stimulation. These receptors all come from a human donor in good health (CMV status not recorded). Some clones in this sample may be carry-over from other donors' samples.

The count of this clonotype is one. This chain joins TRBV20-1 and TRBJ2-1; 7 positions match TRBD1. The CDR3 is 14 amino acids. Germline CDR1 and CDR2: DFQATT and SNEGSKA (reference sequence). Trimming at V came to 5 bases and at J to 0 bases, leaving 4 bases not matched to a gene. The CDR3: CSARDSSSYNEQFF. The CDR3 DNA reads TGCAGTGCTCGGGACAGCAGCTCCTACAATGAGCAGTTCTTC.

This clonotype was picked up a small number of times. The chain employs TRBV12-3 or TRBV12-4 and TRBJ2-2; the D is unclear. The V end was cut by 4 bases, the J end by 3 bases, with 6 bases between. The CDR3 runs 13 residues. The CDR3 coding sequence is TGTGCCAGCAGTTCCGGTGACACCGGGGAGCTGTTTTTT. The encoded protein is CASSSGDTGELFF.

V gene TRBV6-1 combines with J gene TRBJ2-3; D is undetermined. CDR1 MNHNS and CDR2 SASEGT come from the germline V gene. This CDR3 comprises 13 residues. Deletions cut 7 bases from V and 0 bases from J, with 8 bases between. The CDR3 protein is CASKVLSTDTQYF. Here the CDR3 DNA reads TGTGCCAGCAAAGTGTTGAGCACAGATACGCAGTATTTT.

This rearrangement joins TRBV27 to TRBJ2-7; TRBD1 matches at 9 bases. The CDR3 extends over 14 amino acids. Germline trimming cut 5 bases from V and 3 bases from J; bases unmatched to any gene: 5. CDR1 MNHEY and CDR2 SMNVEV come from the germline V gene (reference sequence). The CDR3 loop is CASSPGTGYYEQYF. The CDR3 nucleotides read TGTGCCAGCAGTCCCGGGACAGGGTACTACGAGCAGTACTTC.

This clonotype was seen repeatedly, ten times or more. The V gene is TRBV27, the J gene TRBJ2-5; D is unclear. The CDR3 has 14 residues. Per germline, CDR1 MNHEY and CDR2 SMNVEV (reference sequence). With 1 base removed from V and 2 bases from J, the gap between germline ends came to 8 bases. CDR3 nucleotides: TGTGCCAGCAGTTTATTCGGTCGGCAAGAGACCCAGTACTTC. This sequence encodes CASSLFGRQETQYF.

This clonotype was counted between two and nine times. V is TRBV20-1 and J is TRBJ2-1; TRBD1 agrees at 11 bases. The germline gives CDR1 DFQATT, CDR2 SNEGSKA (reference sequence). This CDR3 is built from 14 residues. V was pared by 5 bases and J by 7 bases, with 7 bases of the junction left unmatched. The CDR3 reads CSAPSDRGRNEQFF. For the CDR3, the DNA is TGCAGTGCTCCTTCGGACAGGGGGCGTAATGAGCAGTTCTTC.

Ten or more counts support this clonotype. The rearrangement links TRBV7-2 to TRBJ2-1; 8 bases map to TRBD1. V was pared by 1 base and J by 6 bases, with 5 bases of the junction left unmatched. The CDR3 extends over 15 amino acids. Germline loops: CDR1 SGHTA, CDR2 FQGNSA. The CDR3 nucleotides read TGTGCCAGCAGCTTAGGACAGGGGAGCGGCAATGAGCAGTTCTTC. Translating it yields CASSLGQGSGNEQFF. The full variable domain, in which reference TRBV7-2 and TRBJ2-1 provide the parts outside the CDR3, is GAGVSQSPSNKVTEKGKDVELRCDPISGHTALYWYRQSLGQGLEFLIYFQGNSAPDKSGLPSDRFSAERTGGSVSTLTIQRTQQEDSAVYLCASSLGQGSGNEQFFGPGTRLTVL.

This chain links TRBV7-9 with TRBJ2-7; TRBD2 might be the D (5 bases). Germline assignment: CDR1 SEHNR and CDR2 FQNEAQ (reference sequence). V gave up 4 bases and J gave up 8 bases, with 12 bases separating them. This CDR3 contains 12 residues. The CDR3 sequence: CASSSYLGKQYF. The CDR3 bases are TGTGCCAGCAGCTCCTATCTCGGGAAGCAGTACTTC.

The chain combines TRBV19 with TRBJ2-1; 16 bases are a match to TRBD2. With 3 bases clipped from V and 0 bases from J, the junction kept 8 bases outside the gene matches. The CDR3 sequence is 20 residues long. Germline V gene sequence: CDR1 LNHDA, CDR2 SQIVND (reference sequence). CDR3 nucleotides: TGTGCCAGTAGTATGGGACTAGCGGGAGGGACGCGGGGCTCCTACAATGAGCAGTTCTTC. Amino acids: CASSMGLAGGTRGSYNEQFF.

The chain links TRBV5-4 to TRBJ1-2; the match to TRBD1 covers 9 bases. Looked up from germline, CDR1 is SGHNT and CDR2 is YYREEE (reference sequence). CDR3 length: 16 amino acids. V dropped 4 bases and J dropped 2; count of bases not matched to a gene: 9. The CDR3 DNA sequence: TGTGCCAGCAGCCCCCTAGGGACAGGGTTAAACTATGGCTACACCTTC. Encoded protein: CASSPLGTGLNYGYTF.

The genes are TRBV4-1 and TRBJ1-1; D is undetermined. The CDR3 consists of 13 residues. From germline, CDR1 is MGHRA and CDR2 YSYEKL. V was trimmed by 3 bases and J by 8 bases, leaving 13 bases between them. In nucleotides, the CDR3 is TGCGCCAGCAGCCAGGGGATGTTCTCCGAAGCTTTCTTT. Its translation: CASSQGMFSEAFF.

V gene TRBV6-2 or TRBV6-3 combines with J gene TRBJ2-4; the D gene is possibly TRBD1 (5 bases). Trimming removed 4 bases from V and 4 bases from J, with 14 bases in between. Germline CDR1 and CDR2: MNHEY and SVGEGT. The CDR3 sequence is 15 residues long. In DNA, the CDR3 is TGTGCCAGCAGTTTTAGGGGTATATCGAAAAACATTCAGTACTTC. Its protein product is CASSFRGISKNIQYF.

This clonotype was detected ten times or more. This chain links TRBV7-6 with TRBJ1-1, with D possibly matching TRBD1 (6 bases). Germline V gene data show CDR1 as SGHVS and CDR2 as FNYEAQ. Trimming stripped 0 bases from V and 6 bases from J, with 8 bases between. The CDR3 runs to 13 residues. CDR3 in amino acids: CASSLAGAPEAFF. The CDR3 nucleotides read TGTGCCAGCAGCTTAGCGGGGGCGCCTGAAGCTTTCTTT.

There are a few counts of this clonotype. J is TRBJ1-4 and V is TRBV19; 7 bases line up with TRBD1. Trimming cost V 4 bases and J 8 bases; bases outside gene matches: 7. This CDR3 spans 14 amino acids. The germline V gene has CDR1 LNHDA and CDR2 SQIVND (reference sequence). Here the CDR3 reads CASSTGQEREKLFF. In DNA, the CDR3 is TGTGCCAGTAGTACCGGACAGGAACGAGAAAAACTGTTTTTT.

The chain links TRBV6-2 or TRBV6-3 to TRBJ2-3; possible D gene TRBD2, 7 bases. Per germline, CDR1 MNHEY and CDR2 SVGEGT. V gave up 8 bases and J gave up 1 base, with 13 bases separating them. The length of the CDR3 is 14 residues. CDR3 in amino acids: CASRQGRGTDTQYF. In DNA form, the CDR3 reads TGTGCCAGCCGTCAGGGGAGGGGCACAGATACGCAGTATTTT.

This clonotype was seen a handful of times. This CDR3 reads CASSSGLARETQYF. The CDR3 nucleotides read TGTGCCAGCAGTTCGGGACTAGCAAGAGAGACCCAGTACTTC. The rearrangement uses TRBV27 and TRBJ2-5, with 9 bases that match TRBD2. CDR1 is MNHEY and CDR2 is SMNVEV in the germline V gene (reference sequence). The CDR3 contains 14 residues. After removal of 4 bases from V and 4 bases from J, the junction contained 4 bases not matched to a gene.